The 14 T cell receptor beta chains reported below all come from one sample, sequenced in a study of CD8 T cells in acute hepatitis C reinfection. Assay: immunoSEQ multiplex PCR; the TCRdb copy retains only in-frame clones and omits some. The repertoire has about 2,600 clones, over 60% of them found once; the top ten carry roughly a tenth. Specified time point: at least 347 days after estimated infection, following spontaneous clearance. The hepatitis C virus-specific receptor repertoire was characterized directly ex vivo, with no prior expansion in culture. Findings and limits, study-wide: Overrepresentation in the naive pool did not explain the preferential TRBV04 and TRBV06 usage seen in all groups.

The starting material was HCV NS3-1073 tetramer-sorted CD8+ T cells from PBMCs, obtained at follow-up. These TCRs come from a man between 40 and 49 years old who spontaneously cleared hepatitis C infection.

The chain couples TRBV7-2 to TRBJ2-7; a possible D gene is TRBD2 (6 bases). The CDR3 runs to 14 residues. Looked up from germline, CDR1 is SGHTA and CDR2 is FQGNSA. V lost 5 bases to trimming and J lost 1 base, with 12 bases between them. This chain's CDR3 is CASSDSGTSYEQYF. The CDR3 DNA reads TGTGCCAGCAGCGACTCTGGGACTTCCTACGAGCAGTACTTC.

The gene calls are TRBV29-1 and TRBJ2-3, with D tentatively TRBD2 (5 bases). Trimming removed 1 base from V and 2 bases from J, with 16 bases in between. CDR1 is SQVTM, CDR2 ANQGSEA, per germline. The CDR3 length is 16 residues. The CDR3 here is CSVEGPDGGITDTQYF. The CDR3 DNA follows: TGCAGCGTTGAAGGTCCGGATGGAGGAATCACAGATACGCAGTATTTT.

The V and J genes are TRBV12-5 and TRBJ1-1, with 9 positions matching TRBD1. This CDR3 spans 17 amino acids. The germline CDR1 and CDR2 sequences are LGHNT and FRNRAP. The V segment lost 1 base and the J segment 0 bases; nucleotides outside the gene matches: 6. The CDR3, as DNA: TGTGCTAGTGGTTTGGGGGGACAGGGTGTGTTGAACACTGAAGCTTTCTTT. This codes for CASGLGGQGVLNTEAFF.

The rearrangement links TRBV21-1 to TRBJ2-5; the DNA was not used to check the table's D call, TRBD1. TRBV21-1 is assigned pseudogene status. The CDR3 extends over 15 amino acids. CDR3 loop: CASRGCYTFSETQYF. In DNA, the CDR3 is TGTGCCAGCAGGGGCTGCTACACTTTCTCTGAGACCCAGTACTTC.

CDR3 protein: CASSLDLAVQETQYF. CDR3 bases: TGTGCCAGCAGCTTAGACCTAGCAGTCCAAGAGACCCAGTACTTC. The V gene is TRBV7-6, the J gene TRBJ2-5; weak D call: TRBD2 (5 bases). The CDR3 consists of 15 residues. Trimming took off 1 base at V and 1 base at J, with 10 bases between the two ends. Germline V gives CDR1 SGHVS, CDR2 FNYEAQ.

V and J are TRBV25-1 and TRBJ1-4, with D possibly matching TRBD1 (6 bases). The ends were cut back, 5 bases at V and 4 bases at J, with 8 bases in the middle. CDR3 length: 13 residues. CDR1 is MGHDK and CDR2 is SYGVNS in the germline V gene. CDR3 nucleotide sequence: TGTGCCAGCAGTCAGGGGAATAATGAAAAACTGTTTTTT. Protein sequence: CASSQGNNEKLFF.

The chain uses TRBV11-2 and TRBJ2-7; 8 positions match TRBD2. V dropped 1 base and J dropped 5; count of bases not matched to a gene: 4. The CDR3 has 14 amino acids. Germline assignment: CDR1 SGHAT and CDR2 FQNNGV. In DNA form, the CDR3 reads TGTGCCAGCAGCTTAGCGGGAGGGCCTCACGAGCAGTACTTC. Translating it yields CASSLAGGPHEQYF. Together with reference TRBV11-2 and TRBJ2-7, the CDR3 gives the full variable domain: EAGVAQSPRYKIIEKRQSVAFWCNPISGHATLYWYQQILGQGPKLLIQFQNNGVVDDSQLPKDRFSAERLKGVDSTLKIQPAKLEDSAVYLCASSLAGGPHEQYFGPGTRLTVT.

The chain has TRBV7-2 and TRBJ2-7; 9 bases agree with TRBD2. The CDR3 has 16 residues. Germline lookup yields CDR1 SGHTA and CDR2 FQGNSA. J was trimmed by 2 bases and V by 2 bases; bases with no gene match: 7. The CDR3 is CASSLLASGAPYEQYF. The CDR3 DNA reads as TGTGCCAGCAGCTTATTAGCTAGCGGGGCACCCTACGAGCAGTACTTC.

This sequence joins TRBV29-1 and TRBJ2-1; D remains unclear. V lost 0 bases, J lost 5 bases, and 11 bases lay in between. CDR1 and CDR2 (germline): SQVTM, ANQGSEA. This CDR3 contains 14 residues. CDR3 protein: CSVEDRASNNEQFF. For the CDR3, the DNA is TGCAGCGTTGAAGATCGCGCGAGTAACAATGAGCAGTTCTTC.

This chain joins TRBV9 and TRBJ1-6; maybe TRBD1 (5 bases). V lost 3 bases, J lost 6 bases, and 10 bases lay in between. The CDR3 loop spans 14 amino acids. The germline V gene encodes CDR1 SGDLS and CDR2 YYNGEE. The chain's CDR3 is CASSDGGINSPLHF. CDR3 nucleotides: TGTGCCAGCAGCGACGGGGGTATTAATTCACCCCTCCACTTT.

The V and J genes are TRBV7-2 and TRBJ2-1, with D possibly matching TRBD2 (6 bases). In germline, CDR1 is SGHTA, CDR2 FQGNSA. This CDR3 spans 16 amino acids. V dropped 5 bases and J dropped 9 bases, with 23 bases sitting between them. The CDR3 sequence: CASSPRDSPPLSEQFF. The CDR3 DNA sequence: TGTGCCAGCAGCCCCCGGGACTCCCCTCCTTTAAGTGAGCAGTTCTTC.

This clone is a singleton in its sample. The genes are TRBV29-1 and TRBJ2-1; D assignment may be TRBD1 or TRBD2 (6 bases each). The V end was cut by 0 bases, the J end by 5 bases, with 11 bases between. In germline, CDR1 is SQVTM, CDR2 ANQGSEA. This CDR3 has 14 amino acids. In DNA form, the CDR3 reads TGCAGCGTTGAAGATGGGGGGCCCGACAATGAGCAGTTCTTC. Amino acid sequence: CSVEDGGPDNEQFF.

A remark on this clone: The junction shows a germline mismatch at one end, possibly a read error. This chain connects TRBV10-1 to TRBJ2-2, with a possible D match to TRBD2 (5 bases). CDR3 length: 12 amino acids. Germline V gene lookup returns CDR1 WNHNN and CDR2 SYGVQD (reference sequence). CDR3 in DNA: TGCGCCAGCAGTGAGGGACCCGGGAAGCTGTTTTTT. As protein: CASSEGPGKLFF.

The CDR3 loop reads CAWRQVFNEKLFF. DNA for the CDR3: TGTGCCTGGAGACAGGTCTTTAATGAAAAACTGTTTTTT. The J gene is TRBJ1-4, the V gene TRBV30; perhaps TRBD1 as D (5 bases). Germline values: CDR1 GTSNPN, CDR2 SVGIG (reference sequence). The CDR3 consists of 13 residues. The germline V and J ends were trimmed by 3 bases and 4 bases, with 9 bases remaining between them.